This is a list of T cell receptor beta chains from one sample in a study of long-term antiretroviral therapy in people with HIV. Method: immunoSEQ multiplex PCR; TCRdb's copy keeps in-frame clones and lacks some. The table includes 7,700 or so clones, roughly 80% detected once. The source was unsorted PBMCs, collected 2.5 to 2.7 years before starting antiretroviral therapy. Receptor source: a middle-aged man with HIV. Both conserved end residues are part of each CDR3. D genes are given only for firm matches. Clone size is stated in some rows and not others, as once, few, many or a class when expanded.

j_call | v_call | d_call | cdr3_length | clone_size | cdr3_aa | cdr3_nt
TRBJ1-2 | TRBV6-5 | TRBD1 | 13 | NA | CASRAGQGLGYTF | TGTGCCAGCAGGGCGGGACAGGGTCTTGGCTACACCTTC
TRBJ2-7 | TRBV5-8 | NA | 15 | NA | CASSYGRLATYEQYF | TGTGCCAGCAGCTACGGAAGATTGGCCACCTACGAGCAGTACTTC
TRBJ2-7 | TRBV5-5 | TRBD2 | 15 | NA | CASSLNPAGAYEQYF | TGTGCCAGCAGCTTGAATCCAGCGGGAGCGTACGAGCAGTACTTC
TRBJ2-3 | TRBV29-1 | NA | 14 | NA | CSTGAGGFSDTQYF | TGCAGCACAGGGGCAGGGGGGTTTTCAGATACGCAGTATTTT
TRBJ2-1 | TRBV7-9 | TRBD1 | 13 | few | CASSPRTGNEQFF | TGTGCCAGCAGCCCTCGGACAGGCAATGAGCAGTTCTTC
TRBJ2-3 | TRBV10-2 | NA | 13 | NA | CASGGAHTDTQYF | TGCGCCAGCGGTGGGGCGCACACAGATACGCAGTATTTT
TRBJ1-4 | TRBV15 | TRBD1 | 15 | few | CATTDLTGRGEKLFF | TGTGCCACCACCGACTTGACAGGGAGGGGTGAAAAACTGTTTTTT
TRBJ1-5 | TRBV30 | NA | 17 | NA | CAWSVPPPGFSNQPQHF | TGTGCCTGGAGTGTACCCCCCCCAGGATTTAGCAATCAGCCCCAGCATTTT
TRBJ2-1 | TRBV9 | NA | 12 | NA | CASSEPAAEQFF | TGTGCCAGCAGCGAACCAGCGGCTGAGCAGTTCTTC
TRBJ1-1 | TRBV6-1 | TRBD1 | 16 | NA | CASSEGTTGVPTEAFF | TGTGCCAGCAGTGAAGGAACGACAGGGGTCCCAACTGAAGCTTTCTTT
TRBJ1-2 | TRBV4-2 | TRBD1 | 15 | NA | CASSQGTGGEDGYTF | TGTGCCAGCAGCCAAGGGACAGGGGGCGAAGATGGCTACACCTTC
TRBJ2-7 | TRBV18 | NA | 13 | NA | CASSNWDNYEQYF | TGTGCCAGCTCAAATTGGGACAACTACGAGCAGTACTTC
TRBJ2-1 | TRBV2 | TRBD1 | 14 | few | CASSRQGEIKRQFF | TGTGCCAGCAGTCGACAGGGGGAGATTAAACGGCAGTTCTTC
TRBJ2-7 | TRBV4-3 | NA | 17 | NA | CASSQYKDLKGSYEQYF | TGCGCCAGCAGCCAATACAAAGATCTAAAGGGCTCCTACGAGCAGTACTTC
TRBJ1-1 | TRBV18 | NA | 17 | once | CASSPRDGELTNTEAFF | TGTGCCAGCTCACCACGGGACGGAGAACTTACTAACACTGAAGCTTTCTTT
TRBJ1-1 | TRBV14 | NA | 13 | NA | CASSQNRVTEAFF | TGTGCCAGCAGCCAAAACAGGGTCACTGAAGCTTTCTTT
TRBJ1-1 | TRBV10-3 | NA | 12 | NA | CAISESGYEAFF | TGTGCCATCAGTGAATCGGGGTATGAAGCTTTCTTT
TRBJ2-5 | TRBV5-6 | TRBD1 | 17 | NA | CASSTPGQAPRQETQYF | TGTGCCAGCAGCACTCCGGGACAGGCCCCGAGGCAAGAGACCCAGTACTTC
TRBJ1-1 | TRBV5-1 | NA | 15 | NA | CASSRQTAENTEAFF | TGCGCCAGCAGTCGTCAAACGGCAGAGAACACTGAAGCTTTCTTT
TRBJ2-5 | TRBV5-1 | TRBD1 | 19 | once | CASSSGTGGRLRGQETQYF | TGCGCCAGCAGCTCTGGGACAGGGGGTCGGCTTAGAGGGCAAGAGACCCAGTACTTC
TRBJ2-1 | TRBV7-8 | TRBD2 | 14 | NA | CASSSGLALHEQFF | TGTGCCAGCAGCTCGGGACTAGCGCTCCATGAGCAGTTCTTC
TRBJ2-1 | TRBV27 | NA | 16 | NA | CASVPSVGGAYNEQFF | TGTGCCAGCGTTCCTTCCGTCGGGGGAGCCTACAATGAGCAGTTCTTC
TRBJ2-7 | TRBV28 | NA | 15 | NA | CASSLRRGWTYEQYF | TGTGCCAGCAGTTTAAGAAGGGGGTGGACCTACGAGCAGTACTTC
TRBJ2-3 | TRBV10-2 | NA | 16 | NA | CASSESISGLADTQYF | TGCGCCAGCAGTGAGTCGATCTCGGGGCTTGCAGATACGCAGTATTTT
TRBJ1-3 | TRBV9 | TRBD1 | 16 | NA | CASSAMTGGSGNTIYF | TGTGCCAGCAGCGCGATGACAGGGGGCTCTGGAAACACCATATATTTT
TRBJ1-6 | TRBV2 | TRBD1 | 17 | once | CASSVDRASSYNSPLHF | TGTGCCAGCAGTGTGGACAGGGCCAGCTCCTATAATTCACCCCTCCACTTT